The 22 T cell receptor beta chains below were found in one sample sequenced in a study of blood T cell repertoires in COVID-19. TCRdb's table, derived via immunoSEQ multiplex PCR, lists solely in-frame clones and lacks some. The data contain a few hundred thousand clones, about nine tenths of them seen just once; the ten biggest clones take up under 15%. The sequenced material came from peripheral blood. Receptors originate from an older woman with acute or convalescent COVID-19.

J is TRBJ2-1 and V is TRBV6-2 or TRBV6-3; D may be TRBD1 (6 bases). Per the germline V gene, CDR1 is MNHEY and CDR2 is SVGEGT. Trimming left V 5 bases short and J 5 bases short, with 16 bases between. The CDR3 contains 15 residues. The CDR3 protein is CASSDRQVRNNEQFF. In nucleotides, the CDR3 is TGTGCCAGCAGTGACAGACAGGTGCGCAACAATGAGCAGTTCTTC.

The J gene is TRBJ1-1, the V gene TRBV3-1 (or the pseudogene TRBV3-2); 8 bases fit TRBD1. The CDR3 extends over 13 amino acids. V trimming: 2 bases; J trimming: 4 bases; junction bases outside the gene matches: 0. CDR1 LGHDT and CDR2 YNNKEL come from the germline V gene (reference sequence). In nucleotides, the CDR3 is TGTGCCAGCAGCCAACAGGGGGCCACTGAAGCTTTCTTT. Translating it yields CASSQQGATEAFF.

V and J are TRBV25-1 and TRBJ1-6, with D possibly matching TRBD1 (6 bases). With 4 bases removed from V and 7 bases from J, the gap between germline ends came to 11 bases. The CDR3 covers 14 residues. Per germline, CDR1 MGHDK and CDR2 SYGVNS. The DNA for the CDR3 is TGTGCCAGCAGTGGGCAGGGGTGGAATTCACCCCTCCACTTT. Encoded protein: CASSGQGWNSPLHF.

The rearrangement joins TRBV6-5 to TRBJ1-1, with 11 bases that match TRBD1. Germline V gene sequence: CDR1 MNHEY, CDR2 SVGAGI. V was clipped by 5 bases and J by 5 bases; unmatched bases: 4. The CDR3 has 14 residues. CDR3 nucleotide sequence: TGTGCCAGCAGTCGGACAGGGGGCTGGACTGAAGCTTTCTTT. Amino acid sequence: CASSRTGGWTEAFF.

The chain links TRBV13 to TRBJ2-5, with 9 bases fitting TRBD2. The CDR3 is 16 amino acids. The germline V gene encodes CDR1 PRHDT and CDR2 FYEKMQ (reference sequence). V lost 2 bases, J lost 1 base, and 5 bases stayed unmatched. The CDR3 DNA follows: TGTGCCAGCAGCTTATGGGGACTAGCTTTCCAAGAGACCCAGTACTTC. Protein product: CASSLWGLAFQETQYF.

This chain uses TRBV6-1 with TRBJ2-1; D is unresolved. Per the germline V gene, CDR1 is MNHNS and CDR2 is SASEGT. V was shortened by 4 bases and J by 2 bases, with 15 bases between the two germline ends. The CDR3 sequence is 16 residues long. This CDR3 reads CASSAQPTFAYNEQFF. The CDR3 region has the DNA TGTGCCAGCAGTGCCCAACCCACATTCGCCTACAATGAGCAGTTCTTC.

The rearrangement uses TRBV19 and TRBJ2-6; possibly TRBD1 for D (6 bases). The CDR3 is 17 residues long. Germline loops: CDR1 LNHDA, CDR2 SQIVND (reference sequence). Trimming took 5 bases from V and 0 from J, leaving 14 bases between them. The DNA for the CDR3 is TGTGCCAGTAGTCAAGGACAGAGCAGCTCTGGGGCCAACGTCCTGACTTTC. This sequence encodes CASSQGQSSSGANVLTF. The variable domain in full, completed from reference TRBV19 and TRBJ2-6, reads DGGITQSPKYLFRKEGQNVTLSCEQNLNHDAMYWYRQDPGQGLRLIYYSQIVNDFQKGDIAEGYSVSREKKESFPLTVTSAQKNPTAFYLCASSQGQSSSGANVLTFGAGSRLTVL.

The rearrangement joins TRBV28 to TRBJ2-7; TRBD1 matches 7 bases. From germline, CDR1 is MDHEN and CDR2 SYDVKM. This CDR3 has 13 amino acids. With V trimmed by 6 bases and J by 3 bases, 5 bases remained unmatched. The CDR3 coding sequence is TGTGCCAGCAGCCCAAACAGGGGCTACGAGCAGTACTTC. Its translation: CASSPNRGYEQYF.

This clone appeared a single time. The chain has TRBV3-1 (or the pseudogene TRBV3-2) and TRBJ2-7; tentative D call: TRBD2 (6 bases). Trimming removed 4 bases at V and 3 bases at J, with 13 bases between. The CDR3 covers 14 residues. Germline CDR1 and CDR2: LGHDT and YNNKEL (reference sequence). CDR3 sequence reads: CASSPPTRVYEQYF. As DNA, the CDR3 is TGTGCCAGCAGCCCTCCGACTAGAGTCTACGAGCAGTACTTC.

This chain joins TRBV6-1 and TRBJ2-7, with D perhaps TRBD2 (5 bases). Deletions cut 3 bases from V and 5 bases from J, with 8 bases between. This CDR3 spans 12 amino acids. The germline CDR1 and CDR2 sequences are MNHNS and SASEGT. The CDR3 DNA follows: TGTGCCAGCAGTGATCTCGGGGACGAGCAGTACTTC. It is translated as CASSDLGDEQYF.

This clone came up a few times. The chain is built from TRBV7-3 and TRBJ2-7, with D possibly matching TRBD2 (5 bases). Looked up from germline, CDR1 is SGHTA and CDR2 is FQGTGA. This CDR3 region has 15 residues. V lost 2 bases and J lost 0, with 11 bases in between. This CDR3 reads CASSLHAGASYEQYF. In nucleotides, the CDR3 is TGTGCCAGCAGCTTACATGCGGGCGCCTCCTACGAGCAGTACTTC.

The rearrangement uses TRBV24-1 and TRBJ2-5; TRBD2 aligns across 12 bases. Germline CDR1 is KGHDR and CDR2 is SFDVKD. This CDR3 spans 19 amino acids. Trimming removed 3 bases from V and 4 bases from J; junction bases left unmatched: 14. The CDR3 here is CATSDAGGWTSGMGETQYF. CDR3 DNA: TGTGCCACCAGTGATGCGGGAGGGTGGACTAGCGGGATGGGAGAGACCCAGTACTTC.

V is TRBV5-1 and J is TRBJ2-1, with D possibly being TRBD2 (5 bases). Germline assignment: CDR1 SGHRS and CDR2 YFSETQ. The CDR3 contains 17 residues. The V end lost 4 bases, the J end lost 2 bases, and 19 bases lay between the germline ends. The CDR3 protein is CASSPGEPRYPYNEQFF. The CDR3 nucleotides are TGCGCCAGCAGCCCCGGGGAGCCCAGGTATCCCTACAATGAGCAGTTCTTC.

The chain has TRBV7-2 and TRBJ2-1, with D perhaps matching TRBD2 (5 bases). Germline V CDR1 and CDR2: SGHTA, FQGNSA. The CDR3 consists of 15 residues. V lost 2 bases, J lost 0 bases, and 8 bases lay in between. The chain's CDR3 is CASSLNRGSYNEQFF. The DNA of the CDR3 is TGTGCCAGCAGCTTAAATCGGGGCTCCTACAATGAGCAGTTCTTC.

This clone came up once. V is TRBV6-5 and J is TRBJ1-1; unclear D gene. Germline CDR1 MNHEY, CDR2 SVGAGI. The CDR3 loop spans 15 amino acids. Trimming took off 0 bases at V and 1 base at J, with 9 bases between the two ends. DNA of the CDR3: TGTGCCAGCAGTTACTCCGCAGGTCCGAACACTGAAGCTTTCTTT. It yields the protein CASSYSAGPNTEAFF.

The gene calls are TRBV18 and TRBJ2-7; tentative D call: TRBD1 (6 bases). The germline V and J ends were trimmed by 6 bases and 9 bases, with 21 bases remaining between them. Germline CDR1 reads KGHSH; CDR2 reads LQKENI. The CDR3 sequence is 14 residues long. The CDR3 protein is CASSIDQQGLGQYF. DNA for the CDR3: TGTGCCAGCTCTATAGATCAACAGGGTTTAGGGCAGTACTTC.

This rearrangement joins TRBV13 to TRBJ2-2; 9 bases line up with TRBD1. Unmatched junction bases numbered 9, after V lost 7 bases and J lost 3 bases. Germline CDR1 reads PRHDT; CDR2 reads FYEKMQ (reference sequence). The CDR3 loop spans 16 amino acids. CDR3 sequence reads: CASIPPGQGYTGELFF. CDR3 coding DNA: TGTGCCAGCATCCCTCCGGGACAGGGATACACCGGGGAGCTGTTTTTT.

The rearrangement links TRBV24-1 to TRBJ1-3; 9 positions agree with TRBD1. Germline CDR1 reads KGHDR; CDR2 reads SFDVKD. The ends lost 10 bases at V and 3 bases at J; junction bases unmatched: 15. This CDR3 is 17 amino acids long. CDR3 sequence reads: CATSPGTGKVGGNTIYF. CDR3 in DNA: TGTGCCACTTCACCCGGGACAGGGAAAGTGGGTGGAAACACCATATATTTT.

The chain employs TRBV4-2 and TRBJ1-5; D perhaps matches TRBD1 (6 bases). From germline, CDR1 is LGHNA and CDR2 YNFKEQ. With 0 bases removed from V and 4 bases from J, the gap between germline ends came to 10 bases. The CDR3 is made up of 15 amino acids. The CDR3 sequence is CASSQDRTDNQPQHF. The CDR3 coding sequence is TGTGCCAGCAGCCAAGATAGGACAGATAATCAGCCCCAGCATTTT.

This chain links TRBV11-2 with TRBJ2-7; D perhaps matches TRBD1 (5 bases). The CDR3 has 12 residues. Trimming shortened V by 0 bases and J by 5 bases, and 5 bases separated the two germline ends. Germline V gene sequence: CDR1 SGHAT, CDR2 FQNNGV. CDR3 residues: CASSLDRDEQYF. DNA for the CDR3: TGTGCCAGCAGCTTAGACAGGGACGAGCAGTACTTC.

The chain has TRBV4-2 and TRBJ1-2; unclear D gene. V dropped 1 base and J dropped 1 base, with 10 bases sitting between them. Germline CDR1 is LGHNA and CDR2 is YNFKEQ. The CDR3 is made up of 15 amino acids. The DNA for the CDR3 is TGTGCCAGCAGCCAAGCTGTATTAGTTAACTATGGCTACACCTTC. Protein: CASSQAVLVNYGYTF.

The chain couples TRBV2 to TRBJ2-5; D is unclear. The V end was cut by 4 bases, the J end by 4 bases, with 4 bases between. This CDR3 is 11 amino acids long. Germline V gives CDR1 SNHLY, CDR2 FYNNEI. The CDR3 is CASSAIETQYF. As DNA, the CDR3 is TGTGCCAGCAGTGCAATAGAGACCCAGTACTTC.